This paragraph covers one T cell receptor beta chain sequence. This clonotype turned up a few times. No cognate antigen has been identified for it. Base qualities are not at hand, and no much larger clone is one base apart. Including cysteine and phenylalanine, the CDR3 has 11 amino acids. The only DNA kept is the CDR3, 33 bases in frame from the first base. Trimming at the junction amounts to 8 bases on V and 5 bases on J, and the germline ends lie 10 bases apart. Data came from an Illumina NovaSeq 6000. Using 5'RACE with constant-segment primers, TCRalpha and TCRbeta cDNA libraries were constructed, with sample barcodes and unique molecular identifiers added in the process. RNA was extracted from every sample with Trizol reagent. The libraries were amplified in two PCR steps, and the second step added a second sample barcode and Illumina TruSeq adapters. Libraries were sequenced on an Illumina NovaSeq with 2 x 150 bp paired-end reads. Turning to the authors' computational methods: With migec v1.2.7, reads were demultiplexed and then collapsed into UMI-guided consensus sequences. Using mixcr v2.1.11, UMI consensuses were aligned to TRA and TRB V and J templates and then assembled into clonotypes. Expanded or contracted clonotypes were those called significant by both edgeR and NoisET, with noise models trained on biological replicates. For edgeR calls, the thresholds were a false discovery rate-adjusted p below 0.01 and a log2 fold-change of 1. PCA with hierarchical clustering of max-normalized trajectories of the 1000 most abundant clonotypes was used as exploratory dynamics analysis. Each responding clone was given a CD4 or CD8 phenotype based on the CD4+ and CD8+ repertoires, which had been sequenced separately. The raw public reads went through TCRdb reprocessing: fastp at Q25, MiXCR clone calling, in-frame beta chains kept. One record per CDR3 amino acid sequence lists the most common genes and DNA. It is TCRdb's table, rather than the study itself, that gives the V and J calls and clone size. This sample comprises under 700,000 distinct CDR3 sequences, about a fifth of them detected only once. Around 13% of the sample comes from the top ten.

The data are from a study of T-cell memory formation after mild COVID-19 (dated by TCRdb to about 2021). About the investigation overall: TCR sequence clusters from the two donors were largely donor specific. T-cell clones expanding and contracting after mild COVID-19 in two donors were tracked by longitudinal TCRalpha and TCRbeta repertoire sequencing. The cohort was made up of two young adult volunteers, one female and one male, who were previously healthy. The study at large found these results: Some responding clones were found in pre-infection memory, which suggests that pre-existing cross-reactive memory T cells took part in the SARS-CoV-2 response. SARS-CoV-2 specificity of the second-wave clones peaking on day 37 was not confirmed. Contracting CD4+ clones turned up mainly in the CM and EM memory subsets, whereas EMRA was where CD8+ clones were enriched. From day 15 to 85, contracting clones showed balanced CD4/CD8 phenotypes, whereas a second wave of clones that expanded from day 15 to 37 leaned towards CD4+. Only two mild cases were covered in the study, and larger cohorts including severe cases with pre-infection samples were considered necessary.

PBMCs were isolated by Ficoll-Paque density gradient centrifugation. The sequenced sample was PBMCs or a T cell subset sorted from them (not recorded which). This receptor was identified in an adult woman who had mild COVID-19 (a few samples of this study predate the infection). The sample titles of this study are shuffled in the database, so cell type and time point are left out; the donor was told from shared clones. This chain joins TRBV12-3 or TRBV12-4 to TRBJ2-7, with no confident D gene call. The nucleotide sequence reads TGTGCCAGCGGCGGTATCCACGAGCAGTACTTC. This encodes CASGGIHEQYF.